This entry features one T cell receptor (beta chain) sequence. Its antigen remains unidentified. This sample's RNA came from whole unsorted tissue. Newly diagnosed lung cancer patients had thoracic surgery in China, August–November 2014, without prior chemotherapy. The sample originates from a study of tumor and adjacent non-tumor tissue in lung cancer. Turning to the study itself: Patients were aged about 31 to 85, roughly 9 men and 4 to 6 women, stage I to III.

TCRbeta libraries were built with three rounds of nested PCR, modified from ARM-PCR. Each CDR3 protein gets one entry after TCRdb re-called the multiplex PCR reads with MiXCR. The sample shows roughly 81,000 distinct CDR3 sequences, about 61% of them seen only once. Study-wide findings and caveats: Patients with more diverse tumor TCRs had worse survival.

Sample: lung tumor tissue. The clonotype originates from an older man with non-small cell lung cancer.

CDR3 DNA sequence: TGTGCCAGCAGCCAAGGGGTAGCGGGGGGGCAAGATATGCAATATTTT. This gives the protein CASSQGVAGGQDMQYF. The chain recombines TRBV4-2 with TRBJ2-3; TRBD2 matches 11 bases. CDR3 length equals 16 residues. The trim removed 1 base at V and 15 bases at J, leaving 15 bases unmatched. Germline CDR1 LGHNA, CDR2 YNFKEQ.